This is a list of T cell receptor beta chains from one sample in a study of shared clonotypes between healthy human individuals. Data came from immunoSEQ multiplex PCR; TCRdb stores just in-frame clones and leaves some out. Of roughly 1,500,000 clones in the sample, approximately 98.5% are singletons; the top ten hold 0.36%. The sample taken for sequencing was naive CD4+ T cells sorted from blood. The receptors stem from a man aged 25-45 years in good health. The CDR3 runs from the conserved cysteine through the conserved F or W. Each record gives: CDR3 length, clone size, D gene, J gene, V gene, CDR3 DNA, CDR3 protein. A D gene is named only where the DNA matches it firmly. Size tells how often a clone was seen (once, few, many) or the class of an expanded clone, and some rows leave it out.

CDR3 length: 16
clone size: NA
D gene: TRBD2
J gene: TRBJ2-5
V gene: TRBV5-1
CDR3 DNA: TGCGCCAGCAGTTTTTTCCTAGCGGGAGGGCAAGAGACCCAGTACTTC
CDR3 protein: CASSFFLAGGQETQYF

CDR3 length: 15
clone size: NA
D gene: NA
J gene: TRBJ2-5
V gene: TRBV5-4
CDR3 DNA: TGTGCCAGCAGCAAGGACAGAGGGTACCAAGAGACCCAGTACTTC
CDR3 protein: CASSKDRGYQETQYF

CDR3 length: 15
clone size: NA
D gene: NA
J gene: TRBJ2-1
V gene: TRBV5-4
CDR3 DNA: TGTGCCAGCAGCTCCTTGGGGGGACTCGACAATGAGCAGTTCTTC
CDR3 protein: CASSSLGGLDNEQFF

CDR3 length: 15
clone size: NA
D gene: TRBD1
J gene: TRBJ1-1
V gene: TRBV5-6
CDR3 DNA: TGTGCCAGCAGCTTGGTGGACAGGAAAGCTGGTGAAGCTTTCTTT
CDR3 protein: CASSLVDRKAGEAFF

CDR3 length: 15
clone size: NA
D gene: NA
J gene: TRBJ2-7
V gene: TRBV5-4
CDR3 DNA: TGTGCCAGCAGCTTGCGGGAGAAGCCATCCTACGAGCAGTACTTC
CDR3 protein: CASSLREKPSYEQYF

CDR3 length: 15
clone size: NA
D gene: NA
J gene: TRBJ2-7
V gene: TRBV11-2
CDR3 DNA: TGTGCCAGCAGCTTATCCGACTCTAGCTCCTACGAGCAGTACTTC
CDR3 protein: CASSLSDSSSYEQYF

CDR3 length: 15
clone size: NA
D gene: NA
J gene: TRBJ1-1
V gene: TRBV19
CDR3 DNA: TGTGCCGGAATCCGGGGGAACCAGCTGAACACTGAAGCTTTCTTT
CDR3 protein: CAGIRGNQLNTEAFF

CDR3 length: 12
clone size: NA
D gene: NA
J gene: TRBJ2-7
V gene: TRBV29-1
CDR3 DNA: TGCAGCGTTGAAGTGAGTCCCTACGAGCAGTACTTC
CDR3 protein: CSVEVSPYEQYF

CDR3 length: 15
clone size: NA
D gene: TRBD2
J gene: TRBJ2-7
V gene: TRBV28
CDR3 DNA: TGTGCCAGCAGTGACCTAGCGGGAGGGCTATACGAGCAGTACTTC
CDR3 protein: CASSDLAGGLYEQYF

CDR3 length: 15
clone size: NA
D gene: TRBD1
J gene: TRBJ1-1
V gene: TRBV11-2
CDR3 DNA: TGTGCCAGCAGCCCAGGACAGGGCTGGAACACTGAAGCTTTCTTT
CDR3 protein: CASSPGQGWNTEAFF

CDR3 length: 13
clone size: NA
D gene: NA
J gene: TRBJ1-1
V gene: TRBV7-7
CDR3 DNA: TGTGCTAGCAGCTCGACGGTCAACACTGAAGCTTTCTTT
CDR3 protein: CASSSTVNTEAFF

CDR3 length: 15
clone size: NA
D gene: NA
J gene: TRBJ1-3
V gene: TRBV6-1
CDR3 DNA: TGTGCCAGCAGTGAAGCGGGAGGGCGCCGGAACACCATATATTTT
CDR3 protein: CASSEAGGRRNTIYF

CDR3 length: 15
clone size: once
D gene: NA
J gene: TRBJ2-5
V gene: TRBV13
CDR3 DNA: TGTGCCAGCAGCTTAGGGACACAGTTTCAAGAGACCCAGTACTTC
CDR3 protein: CASSLGTQFQETQYF

CDR3 length: 15
clone size: NA
D gene: TRBD2
J gene: TRBJ2-7
V gene: TRBV6-1
CDR3 DNA: TGTGCCAGCAGTTTAGGACTAGCGGGAATCTACGAGCAGTACTTC
CDR3 protein: CASSLGLAGIYEQYF

CDR3 length: 18
clone size: once
D gene: TRBD2
J gene: TRBJ2-2
V gene: TRBV11-2
CDR3 DNA: TGTGCCAGCAGCTTCCGGGCTAGCGGGAGCAGAGTGGCCGGGGAGCTGTTTTTT
CDR3 protein: CASSFRASGSRVAGELFF

CDR3 length: 15
clone size: NA
D gene: TRBD1
J gene: TRBJ2-7
V gene: TRBV7-3
CDR3 DNA: TGTGCCAGCAGCTTAACCGGACAGGGCCCAGGGGGGCAGTACTTC
CDR3 protein: CASSLTGQGPGGQYF

CDR3 length: 15
clone size: NA
D gene: TRBD1
J gene: TRBJ2-1
V gene: TRBV11-3
CDR3 DNA: TGTGCCAGCAGCCGAGGACAGGGTAAGGACAATGAGCAGTTCTTC
CDR3 protein: CASSRGQGKDNEQFF

CDR3 length: 17
clone size: NA
D gene: NA
J gene: TRBJ2-1
V gene: TRBV1
CDR3 DNA: TGCACCAGCAGCCAACCCTGTCTAGCGGGAGGATACAATGAGCAGTTCTTC
CDR3 protein: CTSSQPCLAGGYNEQFF

CDR3 length: 16
clone size: NA
D gene: NA
J gene: TRBJ2-1
V gene: TRBV12-5
CDR3 DNA: TGTGCTAGTGGACTAGAAATCGGTGCCACCTACAATGAGCAGTTCTTC
CDR3 protein: CASGLEIGATYNEQFF

CDR3 length: 18
clone size: NA
D gene: NA
J gene: TRBJ2-6
V gene: TRBV18
CDR3 DNA: TGTGCCAGCTCACCTTTGATAACGGGCCTCTCTGGGGCCAACGTCCTGACTTTC
CDR3 protein: CASSPLITGLSGANVLTF

CDR3 length: 13
clone size: NA
D gene: NA
J gene: TRBJ1-4
V gene: TRBV9
CDR3 DNA: TGTGCCAGCAGTAGCGGGTCTAATGAAAAACTGTTTTTT
CDR3 protein: CASSSGSNEKLFF

CDR3 length: 13
clone size: NA
D gene: TRBD1
J gene: TRBJ2-1
V gene: TRBV6-4
CDR3 DNA: TGTGCCAGCAGCCGAGACAGGGTGATTGAGCAGTTCTTC
CDR3 protein: CASSRDRVIEQFF

CDR3 length: 16
clone size: NA
D gene: TRBD1
J gene: TRBJ2-3
V gene: TRBV11-2
CDR3 DNA: TGTGCCAGCAGCCTGGGGCAGGGGGCTAACACAGATACGCAGTATTTT
CDR3 protein: CASSLGQGANTDTQYF

CDR3 length: 14
clone size: NA
D gene: NA
J gene: TRBJ2-1
V gene: TRBV7-9
CDR3 DNA: TGTGCCAGCAGCTTGTTAGTGGGGGACAATGAGCAGTTCTTC
CDR3 protein: CASSLLVGDNEQFF

CDR3 length: 15
clone size: NA
D gene: NA
J gene: TRBJ2-7
V gene: TRBV5-4
CDR3 DNA: TGTGCCAGCAGCTTGGTTGGGCGCCTAAGCTACGAGCAGTACTTC
CDR3 protein: CASSLVGRLSYEQYF

CDR3 length: 16
clone size: NA
D gene: TRBD2
J gene: TRBJ2-2
V gene: TRBV7-3
CDR3 DNA: TGTGCCAGCAGCCCCTGGACTAGCCTGAACACCGGGGAGCTGTTTTTT
CDR3 protein: CASSPWTSLNTGELFF

CDR3 length: 12
clone size: NA
D gene: NA
J gene: TRBJ1-1
V gene: TRBV6-5
CDR3 DNA: TGTGCCAGCAGTTACTCGAAGGGGGAAGCTTTCTTT
CDR3 protein: CASSYSKGEAFF

CDR3 length: 16
clone size: NA
D gene: NA
J gene: TRBJ2-3
V gene: TRBV9
CDR3 DNA: TGTGCCAGCAGCGAGGGGGCTAGCGGATACACAGATACGCAGTATTTT
CDR3 protein: CASSEGASGYTDTQYF

CDR3 length: 16
clone size: NA
D gene: NA
J gene: TRBJ2-1
V gene: TRBV28
CDR3 DNA: TGTGCCAGCAGGGCCCTTAATGGGGATTTCTACAATGAGCAGTTCTTC
CDR3 protein: CASRALNGDFYNEQFF

CDR3 length: 14
clone size: NA
D gene: NA
J gene: TRBJ2-2
V gene: TRBV6-1
CDR3 DNA: TGTGCCAGCAGTGCTCTAGGGGGCACCGGGGAGCTGTTTTTT
CDR3 protein: CASSALGGTGELFF

CDR3 length: 13
clone size: NA
D gene: NA
J gene: TRBJ1-2
V gene: TRBV14
CDR3 DNA: TGTGCCAGCAGCCAAGAGGGCCTTTTTGGCTACACCTTC
CDR3 protein: CASSQEGLFGYTF

CDR3 length: 16
clone size: NA
D gene: TRBD2
J gene: TRBJ2-1
V gene: TRBV2
CDR3 DNA: TGTGCCAGCAGTATGCCGGGGGGGAGCTCCTACAATGAGCAGTTCTTC
CDR3 protein: CASSMPGGSSYNEQFF

CDR3 length: 14
clone size: NA
D gene: NA
J gene: TRBJ2-6
V gene: TRBV25-1
CDR3 DNA: TGTGCCAGCACCAGGAGCGGCGGGGCCAACGTCCTGACTTTC
CDR3 protein: CASTRSGGANVLTF

CDR3 length: 15
clone size: NA
D gene: TRBD1
J gene: TRBJ2-5
V gene: TRBV12-5
CDR3 DNA: TGTGCTAGTGGTTTCGGACAGGGGGCGGCGGAGACCCAGTACTTC
CDR3 protein: CASGFGQGAAETQYF

CDR3 length: 15
clone size: NA
D gene: NA
J gene: TRBJ1-1
V gene: TRBV6-1
CDR3 DNA: TGTGCCAGCAGGGAATACCTGGACAGGAACACTGAAGCTTTCTTT
CDR3 protein: CASREYLDRNTEAFF

CDR3 length: 16
clone size: NA
D gene: TRBD2
J gene: TRBJ2-1
V gene: TRBV27
CDR3 DNA: TGTGCCAGCAGTCAAAGAACTACGGGAGGAGGCAATGAGCAGTTCTTC
CDR3 protein: CASSQRTTGGGNEQFF

CDR3 length: 13
clone size: NA
D gene: NA
J gene: TRBJ2-3
V gene: TRBV5-1
CDR3 DNA: TGCGCCAGCAGCTTTGGGAGCGCAGATACGCAGTATTTT
CDR3 protein: CASSFGSADTQYF